Detailed here is one T cell receptor (beta chain). Its antigen is as yet unknown. The source of the sample is a study of CD4+ T cells in melanoma. Some clones are missing from TCRdb's copy, which holds only in-frame ones; the method was immunoSEQ multiplex PCR. The sample lists about 15,000 clones, over 80% occurring once. Study-wide results and caveats: Neoantigen-specific CD4+ T cells in melanoma reportedly had diverse differentiation states. CD8+ T cell, macrophage and B cell function reportedly correlated with neoantigen-specific CD4+ T cells.

Between the trimmed V and J ends, which lost 5 bases and 4 bases, there was a span of 14 bases. Germline CDR1 and CDR2: SGHVS and FNYEAQ. The CDR3 is 15 amino acids. Sequences were obtained from cells from a culture (not recorded whether cultured in vitro). The chain is built from TRBV7-6 and TRBJ2-2; a possible D gene is TRBD1 (5 bases). This TCR came from a human donor with melanoma. CDR3 DNA sequence: TGTGCCAGCAGCCGCCTTAGACAGAGCACCGGGGAGCTGTTTTTT. This sequence encodes CASSRLRQSTGELFF.